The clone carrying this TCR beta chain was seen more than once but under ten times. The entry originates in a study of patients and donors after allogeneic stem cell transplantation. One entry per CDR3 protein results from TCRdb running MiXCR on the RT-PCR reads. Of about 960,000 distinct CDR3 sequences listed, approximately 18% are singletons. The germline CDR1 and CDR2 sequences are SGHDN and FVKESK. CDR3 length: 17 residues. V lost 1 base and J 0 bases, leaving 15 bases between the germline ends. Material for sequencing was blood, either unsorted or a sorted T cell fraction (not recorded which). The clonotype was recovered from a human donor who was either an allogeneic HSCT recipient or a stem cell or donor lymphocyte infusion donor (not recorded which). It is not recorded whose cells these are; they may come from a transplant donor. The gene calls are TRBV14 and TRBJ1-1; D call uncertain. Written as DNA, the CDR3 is TGTGCCAGCAGCCAAGGGGGAGCCGGGCCGTTGAACACTGAAGCTTTCTTT. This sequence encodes CASSQGGAGPLNTEAFF.